This TCR beta chain was identified during a study of PD-1 blockade in classical Hodgkin lymphoma. Whole-study context: Patients got intravenous nivolumab 3 mg/kg every 2 weeks. General observations from the study: Differences between repertoires have undefined causes, possibly disease activity or prior therapy. Whereas CD4+ TCR diversity had risen significantly by C4D1, CD8+ TCR diversity had not.

This CDR3 contains 17 residues. Per germline, CDR1 SNHLY and CDR2 FYNNEI. Trimming removed 4 bases from V and 2 bases from J; junction bases left unmatched: 13. Only in-frame clones appear in the TCRdb table, and some are missing; sequencing was by immunoSEQ multiplex PCR. This table has 20,000 to 25,000 clones, more than 65% appearing once. Time point meaning: cycle 4 day 1 (C4D1), after 5 to 7 weeks of nivolumab. Relapse was seen in all patients after autologous stem cell transplantation, and brentuximab vedotin exposure was variable. A single count supports this clone. Antigen: not known. The TCR sequence derives from a human donor with classical Hodgkin lymphoma. Sample: peripheral blood mononuclear cells (PBMCs), taken before the fourth cycle of nivolumab. The chain carries TRBV2 and TRBJ2-5; 7 positions match TRBD1. CDR3 sequence (DNA): TGTGCCAGCAGTGGACATACGACAGGGTATGAGCAAGAGACCCAGTACTTC. Translating it yields CASSGHTTGYEQETQYF. The variable domain in full, with the rest retrieved from reference TRBV2 and TRBJ2-5, is EPEVTQTPSHQVTQMGQEVILRCVPISNHLYFYWYRQILGQKVEFLVSFYNNEISEKSEIFDDQFSVERPDGSNFTLKIRSTKLEDSAMYFCASSGHTTGYEQETQYFGPGTRLLVL.